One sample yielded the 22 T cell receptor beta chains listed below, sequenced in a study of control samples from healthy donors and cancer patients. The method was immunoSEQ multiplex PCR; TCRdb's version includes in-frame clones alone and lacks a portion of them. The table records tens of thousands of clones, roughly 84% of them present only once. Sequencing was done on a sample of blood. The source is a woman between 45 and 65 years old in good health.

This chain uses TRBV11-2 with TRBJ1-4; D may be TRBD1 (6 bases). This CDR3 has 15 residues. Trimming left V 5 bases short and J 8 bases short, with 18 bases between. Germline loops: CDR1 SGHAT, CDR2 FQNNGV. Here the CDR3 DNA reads TGTGCCAGCAGCCCACACAGGGACCGGGCAGAAAAACTGTTTTTT. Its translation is CASSPHRDRAEKLFF.

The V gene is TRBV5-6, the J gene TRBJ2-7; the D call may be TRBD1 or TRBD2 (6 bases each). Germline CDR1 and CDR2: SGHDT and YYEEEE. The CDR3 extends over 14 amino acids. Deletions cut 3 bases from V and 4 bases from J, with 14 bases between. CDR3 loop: CASSWALGGYEQYF. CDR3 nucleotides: TGTGCCAGCAGCTGGGCCTTAGGGGGGTACGAGCAGTACTTC.

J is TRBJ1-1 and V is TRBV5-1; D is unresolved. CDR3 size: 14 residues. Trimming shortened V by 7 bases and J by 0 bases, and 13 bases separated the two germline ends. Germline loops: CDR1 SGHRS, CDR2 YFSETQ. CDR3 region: CASCLGDMNTEAFF. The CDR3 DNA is TGCGCCAGCTGCCTGGGAGACATGAACACTGAAGCTTTCTTT. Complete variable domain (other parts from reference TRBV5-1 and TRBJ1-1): KAGVTQTPRYLIKTRGQQVTLSCSPISGHRSVSWYQQTPGQGLQFLFEYFSETQRNKGNFPGRFSGRQFSNSRSEMNVSTLELGDSALYLCASCLGDMNTEAFFGQGTRLTVV.

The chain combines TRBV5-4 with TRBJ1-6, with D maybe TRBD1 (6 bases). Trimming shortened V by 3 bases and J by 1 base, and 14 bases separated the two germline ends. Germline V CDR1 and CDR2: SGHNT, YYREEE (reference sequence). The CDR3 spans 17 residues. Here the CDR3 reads CASSSRGGGSYNSPLHF. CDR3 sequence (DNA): TGTGCCAGCAGCTCGAGAGGAGGGGGTTCCTATAATTCACCCCTCCACTTT.

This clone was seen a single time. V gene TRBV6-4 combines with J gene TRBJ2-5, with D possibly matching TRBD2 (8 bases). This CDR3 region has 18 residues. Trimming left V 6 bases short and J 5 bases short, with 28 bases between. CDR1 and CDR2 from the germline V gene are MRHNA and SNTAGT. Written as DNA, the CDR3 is TGTGCCAGCAGCGAAGGTGCAGCGGGAGTTAGGGGGCCGGAGACCCAGTACTTC. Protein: CASSEGAAGVRGPETQYF.

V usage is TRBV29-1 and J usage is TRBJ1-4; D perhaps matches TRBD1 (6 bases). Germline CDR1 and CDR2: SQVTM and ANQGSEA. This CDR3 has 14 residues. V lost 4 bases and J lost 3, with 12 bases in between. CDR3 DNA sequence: TGCAGCGTTGCGGGGGGGGCGGCTAATGAAAAACTGTTTTTT. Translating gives CSVAGGAANEKLFF.

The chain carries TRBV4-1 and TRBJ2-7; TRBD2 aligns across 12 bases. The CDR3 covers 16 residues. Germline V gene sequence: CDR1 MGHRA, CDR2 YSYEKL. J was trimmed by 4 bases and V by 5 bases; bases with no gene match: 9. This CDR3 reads CASSKGTSGSWYEQYF. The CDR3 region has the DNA TGCGCCAGCAGCAAGGGGACTAGCGGGTCTTGGTACGAGCAGTACTTC.

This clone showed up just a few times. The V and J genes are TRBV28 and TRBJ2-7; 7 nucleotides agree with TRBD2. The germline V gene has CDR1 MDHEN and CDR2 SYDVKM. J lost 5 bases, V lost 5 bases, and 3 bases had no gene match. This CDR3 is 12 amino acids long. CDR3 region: CASSGGGNEQYF. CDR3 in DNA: TGTGCCAGCAGTGGGGGGGGGAACGAGCAGTACTTC. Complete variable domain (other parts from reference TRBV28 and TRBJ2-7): DVKVTQSSRYLVKRTGEKVFLECVQDMDHENMFWYRQDPGLGLRLIYFSYDVKMKEKGDIPEGYSVSREKKERFSLILESASTNQTSMYLCASSGGGNEQYFGPGTRLTVT.

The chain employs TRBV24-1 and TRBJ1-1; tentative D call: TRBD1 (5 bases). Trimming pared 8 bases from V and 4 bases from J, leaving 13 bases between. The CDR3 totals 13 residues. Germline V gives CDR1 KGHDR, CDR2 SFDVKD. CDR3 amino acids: CATIGGAGTEAFF. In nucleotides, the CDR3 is TGTGCCACCATCGGTGGGGCGGGCACTGAAGCTTTCTTT.

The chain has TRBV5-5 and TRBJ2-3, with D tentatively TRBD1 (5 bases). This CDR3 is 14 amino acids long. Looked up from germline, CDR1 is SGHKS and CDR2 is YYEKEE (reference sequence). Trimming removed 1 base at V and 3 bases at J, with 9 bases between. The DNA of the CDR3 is TGTGCCAGCAGCTTGTGGCAGGGAACAGATACGCAGTATTTT. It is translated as CASSLWQGTDTQYF.

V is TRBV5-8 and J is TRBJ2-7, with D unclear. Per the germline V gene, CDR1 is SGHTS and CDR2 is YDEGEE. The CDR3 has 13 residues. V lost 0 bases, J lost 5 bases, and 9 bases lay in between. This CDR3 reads CASSLGWFNEQYF. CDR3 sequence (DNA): TGTGCCAGCAGCTTGGGATGGTTCAACGAGCAGTACTTC. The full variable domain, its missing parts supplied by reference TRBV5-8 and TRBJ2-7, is EAGVTQSPTHLIKTRGQQATLRCSPISGHTSVYWYQQALGLGLQFLLWYDEGEERNRGNFPPRFSGRQFPNYSSELNVNALELEDSALYLCASSLGWFNEQYFGPGTRLTVT.

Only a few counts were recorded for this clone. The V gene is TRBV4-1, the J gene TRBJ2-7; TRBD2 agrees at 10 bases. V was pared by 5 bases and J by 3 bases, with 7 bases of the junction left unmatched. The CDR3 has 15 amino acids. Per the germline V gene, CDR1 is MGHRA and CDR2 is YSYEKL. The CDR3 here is CASSGLAVANYEQYF. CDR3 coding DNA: TGCGCCAGCAGCGGACTAGCGGTAGCTAACTACGAGCAGTACTTC.

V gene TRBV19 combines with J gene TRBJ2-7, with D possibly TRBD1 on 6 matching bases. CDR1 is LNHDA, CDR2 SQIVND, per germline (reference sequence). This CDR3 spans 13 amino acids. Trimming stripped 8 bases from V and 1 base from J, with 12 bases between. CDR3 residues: CASPYQGSYEQYF. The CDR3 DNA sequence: TGTGCCAGTCCTTACCAGGGGTCCTACGAGCAGTACTTC.

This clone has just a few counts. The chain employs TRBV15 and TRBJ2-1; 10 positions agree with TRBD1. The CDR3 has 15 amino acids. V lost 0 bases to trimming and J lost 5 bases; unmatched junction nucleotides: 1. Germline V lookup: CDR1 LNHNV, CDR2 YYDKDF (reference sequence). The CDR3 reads CATSRDGTGDNEQFF. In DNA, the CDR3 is TGTGCCACCAGCAGAGATGGGACAGGGGACAATGAGCAGTTCTTC.

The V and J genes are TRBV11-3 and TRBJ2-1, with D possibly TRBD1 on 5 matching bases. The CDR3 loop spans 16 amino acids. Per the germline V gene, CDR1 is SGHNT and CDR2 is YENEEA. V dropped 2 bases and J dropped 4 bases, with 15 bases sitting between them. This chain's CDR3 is CASSLRPDREYNEQFF. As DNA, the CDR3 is TGTGCCAGCAGCTTAAGGCCTGACAGAGAATACAATGAGCAGTTCTTC. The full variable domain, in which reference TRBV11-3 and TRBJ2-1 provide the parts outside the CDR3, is EAGVVQSPRYKIIEKKQPVAFWCNPISGHNTLYWYLQNLGQGPELLIRYENEEAVDDSQLPKDRFSAERLKGVDSTLKIQPAELGDSAVYLCASSLRPDREYNEQFFGPGTRLTVL.

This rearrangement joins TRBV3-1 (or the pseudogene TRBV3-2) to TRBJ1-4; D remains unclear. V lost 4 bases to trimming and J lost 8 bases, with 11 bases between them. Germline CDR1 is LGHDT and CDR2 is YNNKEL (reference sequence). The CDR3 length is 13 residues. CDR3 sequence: CASSRRPGEKLFF. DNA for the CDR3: TGTGCCAGCAGCCGACGTCCGGGCGAAAAACTGTTTTTT.

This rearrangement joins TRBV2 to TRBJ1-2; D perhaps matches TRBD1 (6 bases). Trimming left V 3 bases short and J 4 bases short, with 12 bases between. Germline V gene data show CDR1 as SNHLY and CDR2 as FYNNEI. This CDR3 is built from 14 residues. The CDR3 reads CASSDSGGGYGYTF. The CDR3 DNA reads TGTGCCAGCAGTGATTCGGGAGGGGGCTATGGCTACACCTTC.

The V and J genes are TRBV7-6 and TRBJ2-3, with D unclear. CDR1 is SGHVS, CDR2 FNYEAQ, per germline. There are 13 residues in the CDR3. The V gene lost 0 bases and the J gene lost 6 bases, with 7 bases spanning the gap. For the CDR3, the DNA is TGTGCCAGCAGCTTAGCTCACAGCGATACGCAGTATTTT. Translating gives CASSLAHSDTQYF.

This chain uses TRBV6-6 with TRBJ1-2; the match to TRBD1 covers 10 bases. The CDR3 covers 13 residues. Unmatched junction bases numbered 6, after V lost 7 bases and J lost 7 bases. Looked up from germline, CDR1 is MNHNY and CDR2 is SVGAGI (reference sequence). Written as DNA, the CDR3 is TGTGCCAGCAAGGCCGGACAGGGGGGTGGCTACACCTTC. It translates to CASKAGQGGGYTF.

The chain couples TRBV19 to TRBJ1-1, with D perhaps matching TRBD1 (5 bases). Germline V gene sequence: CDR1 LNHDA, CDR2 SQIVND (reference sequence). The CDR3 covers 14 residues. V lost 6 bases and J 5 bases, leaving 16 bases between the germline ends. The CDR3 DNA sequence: TGTGCCAGTAGCCCCGGGGGGATTTCTACTGAAGCTTTCTTT. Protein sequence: CASSPGGISTEAFF.

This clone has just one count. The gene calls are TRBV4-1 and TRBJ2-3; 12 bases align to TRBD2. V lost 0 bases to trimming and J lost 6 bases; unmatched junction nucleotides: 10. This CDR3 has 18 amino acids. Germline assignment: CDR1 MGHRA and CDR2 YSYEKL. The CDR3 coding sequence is TGCGCCAGCAGCCAAGAGGGACTAGCGGGTTACTGGGCGGATACGCAGTATTTT. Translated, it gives CASSQEGLAGYWADTQYF.

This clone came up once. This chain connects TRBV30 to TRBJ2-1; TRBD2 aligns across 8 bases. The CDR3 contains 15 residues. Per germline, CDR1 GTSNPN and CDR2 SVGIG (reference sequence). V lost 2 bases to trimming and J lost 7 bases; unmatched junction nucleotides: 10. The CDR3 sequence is CAWSPGLGGRNEQFF. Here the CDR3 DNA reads TGTGCCTGGAGTCCGGGACTAGGAGGTCGGAATGAGCAGTTCTTC.